A selection of T cell receptor beta chains follows, all from one sample in a study of cytomegalovirus exposure and HLA in healthy donors. Libraries were prepared by immunoSEQ multiplex PCR; TCRdb keeps only in-frame clonotypes and omits some of them. Of under 150,000 clones listed, more than 60% were seen once; the top ten hold less than 3%. Sequenced material: PBMCs. The receptors originated from a male donor in good health and CMV-seronegative. Both conserved end residues are part of each CDR3. A D gene is named only where the DNA matches it firmly. For some rows the clone size is stated as once, few or many, or as a class when expanded; others skip it.

clone_size,j_call,v_call,d_call,cdr3_nt,cdr3_aa
-,TRBJ1-3,TRBV9,-,TGTGCCAGCAGCGTTTTTGAGGGTAGCGGATCCTCTGGAAACACCATATATTTT,CASSVFEGSGSSGNTIYF
-,TRBJ2-7,TRBV6-5,-,TGTGCCAGCAGCTACCAATACGAGCAGTACTTC,CASSYQYEQYF
-,TRBJ1-4,TRBV12-5,TRBD1,TGTGCTAGTGGTGTCGGGACAGCCGCTGGTGAAAAACTGTTTTTT,CASGVGTAAGEKLFF
-,TRBJ1-2,TRBV5-1,-,TGCGCCAGCAGCCCGACGACTTCCCGGTCGGAGGGCTACACCTTC,CASSPTTSRSEGYTF
-,TRBJ2-2,TRBV2,-,TGTGCCAGCAGTCCGGGGTCGGGCACCGGGGAGCTGTTTTTT,CASSPGSGTGELFF
-,TRBJ1-1,TRBV4-1,TRBD1,TGCGCCAGCAGCCAAGAGTCGAGGGGGCGACTGAACACTGAAGCTTTCTTT,CASSQESRGRLNTEAFF
-,TRBJ1-2,TRBV6-6,TRBD1,TGTGCCAGCAGTTACCCGGACAGGGGCCATGGCTACACCTTC,CASSYPDRGHGYTF
-,TRBJ2-7,TRBV6-5,TRBD2,TGTGCCAGCGCCCGGGAGGGGCTGCCCTACGAGCAGTACTTC,CASAREGLPYEQYF
-,TRBJ2-7,TRBV10-1,TRBD1,TGCGCCAGCCCGGAAGGTTTGGGGACAGGAGATTACTTC,CASPEGLGTGDYF
-,TRBJ1-3,TRBV7-9,-,TGTGCCAGCAGCGCCCGGCAGGGGTTCTCTGGAAACACCATATATTTT,CASSARQGFSGNTIYF
-,TRBJ1-2,TRBV7-9,-,TGTGCCAGCAGCTTAGCGGGCGGGAACTATGGCTACACCTTC,CASSLAGGNYGYTF
once,TRBJ1-2,TRBV5-4,-,TGTGCCAGCAGCCAGGGAGCGGGGCTTAAGGTCCATGGCTACACCTTC,CASSQGAGLKVHGYTF
many,TRBJ1-4,TRBV14,-,TGTGCCAGCACGTTCGGCAGGAATGAAAAACTGTTTTTT,CASTFGRNEKLFF
-,TRBJ1-2,TRBV6-1,TRBD1,TGTGCCAGCAGTGGGGGGGCACAGGGGGCGTCAGGAATGAACTATGGCTACACCTTC,CASSGGAQGASGMNYGYTF
few,TRBJ2-1,TRBV19,-,TGTGCCAGTAGTATAGGGAGCTCCTACAATGAGCAGTTCTTC,CASSIGSSYNEQFF
-,TRBJ1-6,TRBV7-8,-,TGTGCCAGCAGCCACAGGGAAGGAAATTCACCCCTCCACTTT,CASSHREGNSPLHF
-,TRBJ2-7,TRBV9,TRBD1,TGTGCCAGCAGCGCCAGGACAGGCGCTCCCTACGAGCAGTACTTC,CASSARTGAPYEQYF
-,TRBJ2-5,TRBV7-7,TRBD2,TGTGCTAGCAGCTTAGGACGGGGAGTCGGGGGGTTAAAAGAGACCCAGTACTTC,CASSLGRGVGGLKETQYF
-,TRBJ1-1,TRBV10-3,TRBD1,TGTGCCATCAGTGAAGGGACAGCTATGAACACTGAAGCTTTCTTT,CAISEGTAMNTEAFF
-,TRBJ2-7,TRBV7-9,TRBD1,TGTGCCAGCAGCTCCCCCGGGACAGAGTACGAGCAGTACTTC,CASSSPGTEYEQYF
-,TRBJ2-3,TRBV9,TRBD2,TGTGCCAGCAGCCCGAAACTAGCGGGGTACACAGATACGCAGTATTTT,CASSPKLAGYTDTQYF
few,TRBJ1-2,TRBV27,-,TGTGCCAGCAGTTTCTCGGCGGGTATTGACAGGCACTATGGCTACACCTTC,CASSFSAGIDRHYGYTF